The present T cell receptor (beta chain) was sequenced within a study of cytomegalovirus exposure and HLA in healthy donors. PCR involved 60 Vbeta and 13 Jbeta primers. This table comes from immunoSEQ multiplex PCR, and its TCRdb copy is limited to in-frame clones, with some not included. The sample records more than 140,000 clones, over 60% being singletons. Germline CDR1 and CDR2: SGHTS and YDEGEE. The V end was cut by 1 base, the J end by 3 bases, with 11 bases between. CDR3 length: 15 residues. The specimen was PBMCs. This TCR came from a male donor in good health and CMV-seronegative. J is TRBJ2-1 and V is TRBV5-8; D not certain. The CDR3 region has the DNA TGTGCCAGCAGCTTGACACACCTTTTCTACAATGAGCAGTTCTTC. As protein: CASSLTHLFYNEQFF.